What follows describes a single T cell receptor beta chain. TCRdb's table, derived via immunoSEQ multiplex PCR, lists solely in-frame clones and lacks some. In the table there are some 220,000 clones, 92% of which are singletons. The data derive from a study of blood T cell repertoires in COVID-19. As for the study in general: COVID-19 samples, acute and convalescent, were from the United States, Italy and Spain. T cells, B-cell-depleted T cells, or PBMCs supplied cDNA or gDNA.

The CDR3 spans 14 residues. V shed 7 bases, J shed 3 bases, and the junction held 4 bases outside the gene matches. CDR1 MNHEY and CDR2 SVGAGI come from the germline V gene. Sequencing was carried out using peripheral blood. This chain connects TRBV6-5 to TRBJ1-2, with 11 bases aligning to TRBD1. The clonotype was recovered from a man younger than 45 with COVID-19, enrolled during active disease. CDR3 nucleotides: TGTGCCAGCAAGAGGACAGGGGGCGACTATGGCTACACCTTC. Translating gives CASKRTGGDYGYTF.